A single sample is the source of the 21 T cell receptor beta chains below, sequenced in a study of blood T cell repertoires in COVID-19. The assay was immunoSEQ multiplex PCR, and TCRdb's table has in-frame clones only and misses some. The data contain about 150,000 clones, 75% to 80% of them singletons. The sample consisted of peripheral blood. The source of these receptors is a man older than 75 with acute or convalescent COVID-19.

This chain joins TRBV19 and TRBJ2-3; weak D call: TRBD1 (5 bases). Between the trimmed V and J ends, which lost 5 bases and 3 bases, there was a span of 12 bases. Germline values: CDR1 LNHDA, CDR2 SQIVND (reference sequence). The length of the CDR3 is 14 residues. CDR3 residues: CASSLQGKTDTQYF. CDR3 in DNA: TGTGCCAGTAGTTTGCAGGGTAAGACAGATACGCAGTATTTT. The full variable domain, its missing parts supplied by reference TRBV19 and TRBJ2-3, is DGGITQSPKYLFRKEGQNVTLSCEQNLNHDAMYWYRQDPGQGLRLIYYSQIVNDFQKGDIAEGYSVSREKKESFPLTVTSAQKNPTAFYLCASSLQGKTDTQYFGPGTRLTVL.

The V call is TRBV7-8, the J call TRBJ1-4, with 8 bases aligning to TRBD1. Germline trimming cut 9 bases from V and 6 bases from J; bases unmatched to any gene: 3. Germline lookup yields CDR1 SGHVS and CDR2 FQNEAQ. The CDR3 covers 12 residues. CDR3 sequence (DNA): TGTGCCAGTGACAGGGGAGATGAAAAACTGTTTTTT. The encoded protein is CASDRGDEKLFF.

V and J are TRBV6-1 and TRBJ2-3, with TRBD1 matching 8 bases. Germline CDR1 is MNHNS and CDR2 is SASEGT. The CDR3 extends over 16 amino acids. Trimming took 2 bases from V and 1 from J; bases not matched to a gene: 5. The CDR3: CASSERPRGRTDTQYF. In DNA form, the CDR3 reads TGTGCCAGCAGTGAAAGGCCCAGGGGGCGCACAGATACGCAGTATTTT.

This chain's CDR3 is CASSRQVLSSYNEQFF. The CDR3 region has the DNA TGTGCCAGCAGTAGACAGGTATTAAGCTCCTACAATGAGCAGTTCTTC. The V and J genes are TRBV2 and TRBJ2-1; TRBD1 might be the D (6 bases). The CDR3 contains 16 residues. The V end was cut by 5 bases, the J end by 0 bases, with 14 bases between. The germline V gene has CDR1 SNHLY and CDR2 FYNNEI.

The chain employs TRBV3-1 (or the pseudogene TRBV3-2) and TRBJ1-3; 10 bases match TRBD1. V lost 3 bases and J lost 1; bases outside the gene matches: 6. Germline loops: CDR1 LGHDT, CDR2 YNNKEL (reference sequence). The length of the CDR3 is 17 residues. For the CDR3, the DNA is TGTGCCAGCAGCCATTGGAAGGGACAGGGGTCTGGAAACACCATATATTTT. The encoded protein is CASSHWKGQGSGNTIYF.

V usage is TRBV29-1 and J usage is TRBJ1-1, with TRBD1 as a possible D gene (5 bases). Germline V gene data show CDR1 as SQVTM and CDR2 as ANQGSEA. Trimming cost V 3 bases and J 6 bases, with 14 bases left between them. The CDR3 is made up of 13 amino acids. Here the CDR3 reads CSVEPRSGAEAFF. DNA for the CDR3: TGCAGCGTTGAGCCCCGATCGGGGGCTGAAGCTTTCTTT.

This clone was seen more than once but under ten times. This chain connects TRBV10-3 to TRBJ2-2; possible D gene TRBD2, 6 bases. V was clipped by 8 bases and J by 3 bases, with 13 bases between them. Germline V lookup: CDR1 ENHRY, CDR2 SYGVKD. The CDR3 is 14 amino acids. The CDR3, as DNA: TGTGCCATCGGGACGAGGGAGGACACCGGGGAGCTGTTTTTT. It translates to CAIGTREDTGELFF.

J is TRBJ2-2 and V is TRBV11-3, with 8 bases matching TRBD2. The CDR3 loop spans 18 amino acids. J lost 4 bases, V lost 5 bases, and 15 bases had no gene match. The germline CDR1 and CDR2 sequences are SGHNT and YENEEA. The DNA of the CDR3 is TGTGCCAGCAGCCCAGGGCTAGCGGGCCTGGGGGGCACCGGGGAGCTGTTTTTT. It translates to CASSPGLAGLGGTGELFF.

There are a few counts of this clone. The rearrangement joins TRBV19 to TRBJ1-5; a weak D match, TRBD1 (6 bases). CDR3 size: 13 residues. Germline lookup yields CDR1 LNHDA and CDR2 SQIVND (reference sequence). Trimming stripped 5 bases from V and 6 bases from J, with 11 bases between. For the CDR3, the DNA is TGTGCCAGTAGTCTGGACAGTAGTCAGCCCCAGCATTTT. Translation gives CASSLDSSQPQHF.

This clone has just one count. This chain's CDR3 is CASSLASGGATDTQYF. In DNA form, the CDR3 reads TGTGCCAGCAGCTTAGCGTCGGGGGGGGCCACAGATACGCAGTATTTT. The chain recombines TRBV7-8 with TRBJ2-3; 8 bases are shared with TRBD2. The ends lost 0 bases at V and 2 bases at J; junction bases unmatched: 4. The CDR3 runs 16 residues. CDR1 SGHVS and CDR2 FQNEAQ come from the germline V gene.

V gene TRBV11-2 combines with J gene TRBJ2-5; unclear D gene. V dropped 8 bases and J dropped 5 bases, with 9 bases sitting between them. The germline V gene has CDR1 SGHAT and CDR2 FQNNGV. The CDR3 totals 11 residues. The CDR3 region is CASSQLETQYF. Written as DNA, the CDR3 is TGTGCCAGCTCCCAGTTGGAGACCCAGTACTTC. The full variable domain, its missing parts supplied by reference TRBV11-2 and TRBJ2-5, is EAGVAQSPRYKIIEKRQSVAFWCNPISGHATLYWYQQILGQGPKLLIQFQNNGVVDDSQLPKDRFSAERLKGVDSTLKIQPAKLEDSAVYLCASSQLETQYFGPGTRLLVL.

The chain uses TRBV5-5 and TRBJ2-7; TRBD1 might be the D (5 bases). The germline gives CDR1 SGHKS, CDR2 YYEKEE (reference sequence). The CDR3 runs to 14 residues. With 1 base removed from V and 2 bases from J, the gap between germline ends came to 10 bases. For the CDR3, the DNA is TGTGCCAGCAGCTTGTTAAGGGGCCCCTACGAGCAGTACGTC. It translates to CASSLLRGPYEQYV.

This clone was seen a single time. V and J are TRBV19 and TRBJ1-1; D call uncertain. Trimming stripped 4 bases from V and 1 base from J, with 10 bases between. The germline gives CDR1 LNHDA, CDR2 SQIVND (reference sequence). This CDR3 is built from 14 residues. CDR3 in amino acids: CASSTRAPNTEAFF. Written as DNA, the CDR3 is TGTGCCAGTAGTACGAGGGCCCCGAACACTGAAGCTTTCTTT. Supplemented by reference TRBV19 and TRBJ1-1, the full variable domain reads DGGITQSPKYLFRKEGQNVTLSCEQNLNHDAMYWYRQDPGQGLRLIYYSQIVNDFQKGDIAEGYSVSREKKESFPLTVTSAQKNPTAFYLCASSTRAPNTEAFFGQGTRLTVV.

The rearrangement links TRBV7-9 to TRBJ2-5; 8 nucleotides match TRBD1. The CDR3 has 14 amino acids. The V segment lost 2 bases and the J segment 3 bases; nucleotides outside the gene matches: 2. CDR1 and CDR2 (germline): SEHNR, FQNEAQ (reference sequence). The CDR3 DNA is TGTGCCAGCAGCTTACAGGGGGCTAAAGAGACCCAGTACTTC. This encodes CASSLQGAKETQYF.

The chain combines TRBV3-1 (or the pseudogene TRBV3-2) with TRBJ2-1; D is uncertain. Trimming took off 4 bases at V and 10 bases at J, with 11 bases between the two ends. The CDR3 is made up of 12 amino acids. CDR1 is LGHDT and CDR2 is YNNKEL in the germline V gene (reference sequence). The CDR3 DNA sequence: TGTGCCAGCAGCCGAGTAGCACCCGAGCAGTTCTTC. This codes for CASSRVAPEQFF.

The chain links TRBV7-2 to TRBJ1-6; maybe TRBD1 (6 bases). Germline values: CDR1 SGHTA, CDR2 FQGNSA. The V end lost 4 bases, the J end lost 7 bases, and 14 bases lay between the germline ends. CDR3 length: 15 amino acids. DNA of the CDR3: TGTGCCAGCAGCTACTCATCAGGGGTGAATTCACCCCTCCACTTT. Translating gives CASSYSSGVNSPLHF.

This chain links TRBV9 with TRBJ2-7, with D maybe TRBD2 (6 bases). The germline gives CDR1 SGDLS, CDR2 YYNGEE. The CDR3 spans 16 residues. V was trimmed by 6 bases and J by 0 bases, leaving 19 bases between them. The CDR3 here is CASTPGEVPSSYEQYF. The CDR3 coding sequence is TGTGCCAGCACGCCCGGGGAGGTACCGAGCTCCTACGAGCAGTACTTC.

The chain is built from TRBV4-3 and TRBJ2-3, with D possibly being TRBD2 (5 bases). V was trimmed by 1 base and J by 6 bases, leaving 8 bases between them. CDR1 and CDR2 from the germline V gene are LGHNA and YSLEER. The CDR3 runs to 13 residues. CDR3 DNA sequence: TGCGCCAGCAGCCAAGTGGGCGGGGATACGCAGTATTTT. As protein: CASSQVGGDTQYF.

The chain links TRBV7-2 to TRBJ2-5; 11 bases are shared with TRBD2. The CDR3 has 16 amino acids. Looked up from germline, CDR1 is SGHTA and CDR2 is FQGNSA. Trimming removed 1 base from V and 5 bases from J; junction bases left unmatched: 6. CDR3 nucleotide sequence: TGTGCCAGCAGCTTAGGCCTAGCGGGGGGCGAGGAGACCCAGTACTTC. It is translated as CASSLGLAGGEETQYF.

The chain combines TRBV30 with TRBJ2-1; 10 nucleotides agree with TRBD1. From germline, CDR1 is GTSNPN and CDR2 SVGIG (reference sequence). V trimming: 0 bases; J trimming: 10 bases; junction bases outside the gene matches: 6. The CDR3 has 14 residues. The CDR3 DNA is TGTGCCTGGAGTGTACTGGGACAGGGGAGGGAGCAGTTCTTC. Translated: CAWSVLGQGREQFF.

This clone occurred a few times. This sequence joins TRBV14 and TRBJ1-1; 7 nucleotides line up with TRBD1. Germline CDR1 SGHDN, CDR2 FVKESK. V lost 1 base to trimming and J lost 1 base; unmatched junction nucleotides: 3. This CDR3 has 15 residues. The CDR3 bases are TGTGCCAGCAGCCAAGTCCCAGGGGGGAACACTGAAGCTTTCTTT. This encodes CASSQVPGGNTEAFF.